These T cell receptor beta chains were read from a single sample in a study of neurological immune-mediated disorders. In TCRdb, the 5' RACE reads were re-called with MiXCR into one record per CDR3 protein. This table holds 35,000 to 45,000 distinct CDR3 sequences, more than 3% found once. Sequencing was performed on PBMCs. Receptors were obtained from a woman aged 55 to 70 with multiple sclerosis. The CDR3 runs from the conserved cysteine through the conserved F or W. The D gene is left open where the match is weak. Not every row has a clone size; where given, it reads once, few, many or a size class.

J gene: TRBJ2-1; CDR3 length: 14; D gene: TRBD1; V gene: TRBV5-1; clone size: many; CDR3 DNA: TGCGCCAGCAGCTTAGGACAGGGTTACAATGAGCAGTTCTTC; CDR3 protein: CASSLGQGYNEQFF
J gene: TRBJ2-5; CDR3 length: 10; D gene: -; V gene: TRBV21-1; clone size: many; CDR3 DNA: TGTGCCAGCAGCAAAGAGACCCAGTACTTC; CDR3 protein: CASSKETQYF
J gene: TRBJ2-1; CDR3 length: 16; D gene: TRBD1; V gene: TRBV20-1; clone size: many; CDR3 DNA: TGCAGTGCTAGCTCCCTCGACAGGGGAAACTACAATGAGCAGTTCTTC; CDR3 protein: CSASSLDRGNYNEQFF
J gene: TRBJ2-1; CDR3 length: 13; D gene: -; V gene: TRBV12-3/TRBV12-4; clone size: -; CDR3 DNA: TGTGCCAGCACCCCTCCCACGGGGCATGAGCAGTTCTTC; CDR3 protein: CASTPPTGHEQFF
J gene: TRBJ2-2; CDR3 length: 13; D gene: -; V gene: TRBV27; clone size: many; CDR3 DNA: TGTGCCAGCAGTGGGGGGAACACCGGGGAGCTGTTTTTT; CDR3 protein: CASSGGNTGELFF
J gene: TRBJ1-1; CDR3 length: 17; D gene: -; V gene: TRBV15; clone size: many; CDR3 DNA: TGTGCCACCAGCAGAGATAATCGGGGATCCCAGCTAACTGAAGCTTTCTTT; CDR3 protein: CATSRDNRGSQLTEAFF
J gene: TRBJ1-1; CDR3 length: 16; D gene: -; V gene: TRBV5-4; clone size: many; CDR3 DNA: TGTGCCAGCAGCTCCAGAAAGACATCAATTAACACTGAAGCTTTCTTT; CDR3 protein: CASSSRKTSINTEAFF
J gene: TRBJ2-2; CDR3 length: 16; D gene: -; V gene: TRBV5-1; clone size: many; CDR3 DNA: TGCGCCAGCAGCTTGGAGGGGGGCCCGAACACCGGGGAGCTGTTTTTT; CDR3 protein: CASSLEGGPNTGELFF
J gene: TRBJ2-1; CDR3 length: 15; D gene: TRBD1; V gene: TRBV6-1; clone size: many; CDR3 DNA: TGTGCCAGCATTTTTTTAGGGGGCGGTTCGTATGAGCAGTTCTTC; CDR3 protein: CASIFLGGGSYEQFF
J gene: TRBJ1-2; CDR3 length: 13; D gene: TRBD1; V gene: TRBV12-3/TRBV12-4; clone size: many; CDR3 DNA: TGTGCCAGCAGTTTAGACAGGGGGCCGGAGGGAACCTTC; CDR3 protein: CASSLDRGPEGTF
J gene: TRBJ2-5; CDR3 length: 15; D gene: -; V gene: TRBV7-2; clone size: many; CDR3 DNA: TGTGCCAGCAGCTTAGGCCCCACTAGAACGGAGACCCAGTACTTC; CDR3 protein: CASSLGPTRTETQYF
J gene: TRBJ2-5; CDR3 length: 15; D gene: -; V gene: TRBV7-7; clone size: many; CDR3 DNA: TGTGCTAGCAGCTTAGACCAGGGGACACAAGAGACCCAGTACTTC; CDR3 protein: CASSLDQGTQETQYF
J gene: TRBJ1-5; CDR3 length: 13; D gene: -; V gene: TRBV20-1; clone size: many; CDR3 DNA: TGCAGTGCCGTTCCAGGGGGCAATCAGCCCCAGCATTTT; CDR3 protein: CSAVPGGNQPQHF
J gene: TRBJ1-1; CDR3 length: 15; D gene: -; V gene: TRBV3-1; clone size: many; CDR3 DNA: TGTGCCAGCAGCCAAGAAAGGATCCAGGGACTTGAAGCTTTCTTT; CDR3 protein: CASSQERIQGLEAFF
J gene: TRBJ1-2; CDR3 length: 14; D gene: -; V gene: TRBV5-1; clone size: many; CDR3 DNA: TGCGCCAGCAGCTTGGATAGGGGGTCAAGAGGCTACACCTTC; CDR3 protein: CASSLDRGSRGYTF
J gene: TRBJ2-7; CDR3 length: 16; D gene: -; V gene: TRBV6-5; clone size: -; CDR3 DNA: TGTGCCAGCAGTTCACCCCGGCGGGGCTCAGCCTACGAGCAGTACTTC; CDR3 protein: CASSSPRRGSAYEQYF
J gene: TRBJ2-3; CDR3 length: 17; D gene: -; V gene: TRBV18; clone size: -; CDR3 DNA: TGTGCCAGCTCACCACCGGGAACGGGGGCGCTCACAGATACGCAGTATTTT; CDR3 protein: CASSPPGTGALTDTQYF
J gene: TRBJ2-1; CDR3 length: 16; D gene: TRBD2; V gene: TRBV11-2; clone size: -; CDR3 DNA: TGTGCCAGCAGCCGACTAGCGGGAGGGCTCCACAATGAGCAGTTCTTC; CDR3 protein: CASSRLAGGLHNEQFF
J gene: TRBJ2-3; CDR3 length: 13; D gene: -; V gene: TRBV14; clone size: many; CDR3 DNA: TGTGCCAGCAGCCCGGGGGCCACAGATACGCAGTATTTT; CDR3 protein: CASSPGATDTQYF
J gene: TRBJ1-1; CDR3 length: 15; D gene: -; V gene: TRBV18; clone size: many; CDR3 DNA: TGTGCCAGCTCGGTTAGGGACCTGGGGAACACTGAAGCTTTCTTT; CDR3 protein: CASSVRDLGNTEAFF
J gene: TRBJ2-6; CDR3 length: 17; D gene: TRBD1; V gene: TRBV6-6; clone size: many; CDR3 DNA: TGTGCCAGCAGTTACCCAACGACAGGGCCTGGGGCCAACGTCCTGACTTTC; CDR3 protein: CASSYPTTGPGANVLTF
J gene: TRBJ2-2; CDR3 length: 12; D gene: -; V gene: TRBV12-3/TRBV12-4; clone size: medium-sized; CDR3 DNA: TGTGCCAGCAGTTCTAACACCGGGGAGCTGTTTTTT; CDR3 protein: CASSSNTGELFF
J gene: TRBJ2-3; CDR3 length: 16; D gene: -; V gene: TRBV15; clone size: many; CDR3 DNA: TGTGCCACCAGCAAAGATACGACAGGTCGTCTAGTTACGCAGTATTTT; CDR3 protein: CATSKDTTGRLVTQYF